The clone carrying this T cell receptor beta chain was seen at least ten times. The read comes to an end 3 residues before the CDR3 does, leaving the germline J gene to fill in the end. This CDR3 region has 15 residues. Germline CDR1 reads MNHNS; CDR2 reads SASEGT. The V segment lost 3 bases and the J segment 2 bases; nucleotides outside the gene matches: 6. The data are from a study of T cell clonality in common variable immunodeficiency. Generated by immunoSEQ multiplex PCR, the TCRdb table keeps only in-frame clones and is missing some. Sampling found over 35,000 clones, none seen once. The sequence was obtained from a person aged 18 to 75 in good health. The rearrangement joins TRBV6-1 to TRBJ2-7, with TRBD1 matching 8 bases. Source material: peripheral blood mononuclear cells. The part of the CDR3 DNA that was read is TGTGCCAGCAGTGAGGGACAGGTTCCCCCCTACGAG. Translated, it gives CASSEGQVPPYE. In full, the CDR3 reads CASSEGQVPPYEQYF.